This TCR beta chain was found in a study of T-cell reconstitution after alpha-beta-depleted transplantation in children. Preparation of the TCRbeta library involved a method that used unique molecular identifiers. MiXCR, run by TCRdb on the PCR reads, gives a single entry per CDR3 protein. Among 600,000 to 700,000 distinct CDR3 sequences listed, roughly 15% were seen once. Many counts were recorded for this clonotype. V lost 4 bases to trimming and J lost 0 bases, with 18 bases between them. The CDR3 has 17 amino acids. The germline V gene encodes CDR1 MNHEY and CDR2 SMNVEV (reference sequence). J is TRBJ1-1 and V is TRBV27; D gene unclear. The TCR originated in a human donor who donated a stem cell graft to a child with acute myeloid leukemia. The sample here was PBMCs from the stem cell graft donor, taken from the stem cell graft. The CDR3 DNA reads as TGTGCCAGCAGTTCCTACCTGGGGAAAGACATGAACACTGAAGCTTTCTTT. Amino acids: CASSSYLGKDMNTEAFF.